This entry lists 23 T cell receptor beta chains sequenced from one sample in a study of cytomegalovirus exposure and HLA in healthy donors. Primers included in the PCR were 60 Vbeta and 13 Jbeta primers. Produced via immunoSEQ multiplex PCR; TCRdb's table is partial and in-frame only. The data hold fewer than 110,000 clones, with more than 70% observed a single time. Material: PBMCs. The receptors here all came from a man aged 18 to 30 in good health and CMV-seronegative.

This chain uses TRBV7-2 with TRBJ2-7; 11 bases are a match to TRBD1. V shed 4 bases and J 6 bases; nucleotides not matched to a gene: 11. The CDR3 length is 16 residues. CDR1 is SGHTA, CDR2 FQGNSA, per germline. The CDR3 here is CASSSFPGQGDPEQYF. Written as DNA, the CDR3 is TGTGCCAGCAGCTCCTTCCCGGGACAGGGGGACCCCGAGCAGTACTTC.

This clone was seen once. V gene TRBV2 combines with J gene TRBJ2-5, with 10 positions matching TRBD2. The CDR3 covers 17 residues. From germline, CDR1 is SNHLY and CDR2 FYNNEI. Trimming cost V 4 bases and J 4 bases; bases outside gene matches: 12. The CDR3 here is CASSAASGGLLGETQYF. CDR3 nucleotides: TGTGCCAGCAGTGCGGCTAGCGGGGGCCTCCTTGGAGAGACCCAGTACTTC. The entire variable domain, with the rest obtained from reference TRBV2 and TRBJ2-5, is as follows: EPEVTQTPSHQVTQMGQEVILRCVPISNHLYFYWYRQILGQKVEFLVSFYNNEISEKSEIFDDQFSVERPDGSNFTLKIRSTKLEDSAMYFCASSAASGGLLGETQYFGPGTRLLVL.

This clone was seen a single time. The gene calls are TRBV6-4 and TRBJ2-3; D may be TRBD2 (6 bases). CDR1 and CDR2 from the germline V gene are MRHNA and SNTAGT. Trimming stripped 4 bases from V and 4 bases from J, with 9 bases between. This CDR3 has 13 residues. The CDR3 loop is CASSVGDSDTQYF. DNA of the CDR3: TGTGCCAGCAGTGTCGGGGACTCAGATACGCAGTATTTT.

The gene calls are TRBV28 and TRBJ1-6; TRBD1 matches 9 bases. Unmatched junction bases numbered 8, after V lost 7 bases and J lost 13 bases. The CDR3 contains 13 residues. Germline V CDR1 and CDR2: MDHEN, SYDVKM. CDR3 amino acids: CASMGQGVSPLHF. Here the CDR3 DNA reads TGTGCCAGCATGGGACAGGGAGTGAGTCCCCTCCACTTT.

The V and J genes are TRBV2 and TRBJ2-5; no firm D call. Looked up from germline, CDR1 is SNHLY and CDR2 is FYNNEI. Trimming left V 5 bases short and J 1 base short, with 8 bases between. The CDR3 consists of 13 residues. The CDR3 region is CASSLDIQETQYF. CDR3 coding DNA: TGTGCCAGCAGTCTTGACATCCAAGAGACCCAGTACTTC.

The genes are TRBV4-3 and TRBJ2-6; 7 bases are shared with TRBD1. The CDR3 has 19 residues. V lost 5 bases and J lost 0; bases outside the gene matches: 13. Germline values: CDR1 LGHNA, CDR2 YSLEER. This chain's CDR3 is CASSKSSRDSISGANVLTF. Here the CDR3 DNA reads TGCGCCAGCAGCAAGTCGAGTCGGGACAGCATCTCTGGGGCCAACGTCCTGACTTTC.

The V gene is TRBV5-4, the J gene TRBJ2-3; 10 bases agree with TRBD1. The CDR3 length is 16 residues. J lost 3 bases, V lost 4 bases, and 8 bases had no gene match. Germline V lookup: CDR1 SGHNT, CDR2 YYREEE (reference sequence). CDR3 nucleotides: TGTGCCAGCAGCGTGGGACAGGGGATGAGGACAGATACGCAGTATTTT. It translates to CASSVGQGMRTDTQYF.

This clone was seen only a few times. The chain recombines TRBV9 with TRBJ1-1, with D tentatively TRBD1 (6 bases). Trimming took off 4 bases at V and 5 bases at J, with 12 bases between the two ends. The CDR3 totals 13 residues. The germline CDR1 and CDR2 sequences are SGDLS and YYNGEE. The CDR3 DNA follows: TGTGCCAGCAGCCCCAGGGGAGGGACTGAAGCTTTCTTT. It codes for CASSPRGGTEAFF.

CDR3 loop: CASSATGLNTGELFF. The CDR3 nucleotides are TGTGCCAGCAGCGCCACGGGACTAAACACCGGGGAGCTGTTTTTT. This chain connects TRBV7-3 to TRBJ2-2; 7 positions match TRBD2. V lost 5 bases, J lost 2 bases, and 5 bases stayed unmatched. The germline V gene encodes CDR1 SGHTA and CDR2 FQGTGA. This CDR3 comprises 15 residues.

J is TRBJ2-2 and V is TRBV29-1; 10 bases are a match to TRBD1. CDR1 is SQVTM, CDR2 ANQGSEA, per germline. Trimming removed 6 bases from V and 7 bases from J; junction bases left unmatched: 17. This CDR3 is 17 amino acids long. CDR3: CSVAANRDRGWNGELFF. The CDR3 bases are TGCAGCGTGGCAGCAAACCGGGACAGGGGTTGGAACGGGGAGCTGTTTTTT.

This clone occurred once. The CDR3 region has the DNA TGCGCCAGCAGTCAGCTAAATCGTAGGACAAATACTAACTATGGCTACACCTTC. As protein: CASSQLNRRTNTNYGYTF. V is TRBV23-1 and J is TRBJ1-2; TRBD1 is a possible D gene (5 bases). TRBV23-1 belongs to the ORF category, with a function that is uncertain. Trimming pared 3 bases from V and 0 bases from J, leaving 20 bases between. This CDR3 spans 18 amino acids.

The chain carries TRBV6-5 and TRBJ1-1; possible D gene TRBD1, 5 bases. Germline V lookup: CDR1 MNHEY, CDR2 SVGAGI. Trimming stripped 8 bases from V and 6 bases from J, with 7 bases between. This CDR3 contains 10 residues. The CDR3 is CASGAPEAFF. The CDR3 nucleotides are TGTGCCAGCGGGGCCCCTGAAGCTTTCTTT.

The rearrangement joins TRBV11-2 to TRBJ2-7; a possible D gene is TRBD1 (6 bases). Deletions cut 6 bases from V and 0 bases from J, with 18 bases between. Germline CDR1 and CDR2: SGHAT and FQNNGV. This CDR3 contains 16 residues. The CDR3 region has the DNA TGTGCCAGCAGTCCGAAGGGTACAGGGAGCTCCTACGAGCAGTACTTC. Translation gives CASSPKGTGSSYEQYF.

The chain recombines TRBV7-9 with TRBJ1-1; 7 nucleotides line up with TRBD1. With V trimmed by 1 base and J by 10 bases, 12 bases remained unmatched. There are 15 residues in the CDR3. CDR1 is SEHNR and CDR2 is FQNEAQ in the germline V gene (reference sequence). CDR3 sequence (DNA): TGTGCCAGCAGCTTAGAGGAGGCACAGGGGAGGCGAGCTTTCTTT. Translated: CASSLEEAQGRRAFF.

The CDR3 sequence: CASSLAPSGGTDTQYF. In DNA, the CDR3 is TGTGCCAGCAGCTTAGCGCCTAGCGGGGGAACAGATACGCAGTATTTT. The chain links TRBV7-2 to TRBJ2-3, with 10 bases identical to TRBD2. The V gene's germline CDR1 is SGHTA and CDR2 FQGNSA. Losses at the gene ends were 0 bases for V and 3 bases for J; bases not matched to a gene: 3. The CDR3 extends over 16 amino acids.

The table lists this clone with a count of one. The chain joins TRBV5-1 to TRBJ1-2, with unresolved D. Germline loops: CDR1 SGHRS, CDR2 YFSETQ. Trimming removed 0 bases from V and 1 base from J, with 10 bases in between. The CDR3 has 15 amino acids. DNA of the CDR3: TGCGCCAGCAGCTTGGGCCGACTCCTTAACTATGGCTACACCTTC. It is translated as CASSLGRLLNYGYTF.

V is TRBV28 and J is TRBJ1-5, with 10 bases that match TRBD1. The CDR3 spans 14 residues. CDR1 MDHEN and CDR2 SYDVKM come from the germline V gene. V lost 3 bases, J lost 5 bases, and 1 base stayed unmatched. The CDR3: CASSLTGGHQPQHF. CDR3 nucleotide sequence: TGTGCCAGCAGTTTGACAGGGGGCCATCAGCCCCAGCATTTT.

The V call is TRBV7-9, the J call TRBJ2-2, with 9 positions matching TRBD1. Germline loops: CDR1 SEHNR, CDR2 FQNEAQ (reference sequence). J gave up 5 bases and V 5 bases, and 3 bases lay outside the gene matches. The CDR3 covers 14 residues. The CDR3 DNA follows: TGTGCCAGCAGCACGACAGGGGGTACCGGGGAGCTGTTTTTT. As protein: CASSTTGGTGELFF.

CDR3 coding DNA: TGTGCCAGTAGCGACATCGGCAGGGGCAAGAGAAACACTGAAGCTTTCTTT. Its translation: CASSDIGRGKRNTEAFF. The chain has TRBV19 and TRBJ1-1; weak D call: TRBD1 (6 bases). V was shortened by 6 bases and J by 2 bases, with 22 bases between the two germline ends. The length of the CDR3 is 17 residues. Germline-derived CDR1 and CDR2 are LNHDA and SQIVND (reference sequence). Combining the CDR3 with reference TRBV19 and TRBJ1-1 gives the whole variable domain DGGITQSPKYLFRKEGQNVTLSCEQNLNHDAMYWYRQDPGQGLRLIYYSQIVNDFQKGDIAEGYSVSREKKESFPLTVTSAQKNPTAFYLCASSDIGRGKRNTEAFFGQGTRLTVV.

J is TRBJ2-5 and V is TRBV4-2; possible D gene TRBD2, 6 bases. TRBJ2-7 matches the DNA end more closely, so the J call is doubtful. The CDR3 sequence is 14 residues long. CDR1 LGHNA and CDR2 YNFKEQ come from the germline V gene. CDR3 residues: CASSQGGALYEQYF. The CDR3 DNA reads TGTGCCAGCAGCCAAGGCGGGGCCCTCTACGAGCAGTACTTC.

The genes are TRBV7-3 and TRBJ2-3; D remains ambiguous. Germline CDR1 SGHTA, CDR2 FQGTGA. V was clipped by 3 bases and J by 7 bases, with 20 bases between them. CDR3 length equals 16 residues. CDR3 nucleotide sequence: TGTGCCAGCAGCTTGCTACCGCTGGGCGAGACCCATACGCAGTATTTT. Translating gives CASSLLPLGETHTQYF. The full variable domain, completed using reference TRBV7-3 and TRBJ2-3, is GAGVSQTPSNKVTEKGKYVELRCDPISGHTALYWYRQSLGQGPEFLIYFQGTGAADDSGLPNDRFFAVRPEGSVSTLKIQRTERGDSAVYLCASSLLPLGETHTQYFGPGTRLTVL.

The chain recombines TRBV2 with TRBJ1-2; 10 bases are a match to TRBD1. Germline V lookup: CDR1 SNHLY, CDR2 FYNNEI. CDR3 length: 18 residues. V gave up 6 bases and J gave up 5 bases; unmatched junction bases: 18. The CDR3 sequence: CASRDQGTGDPTLYGYTF. CDR3 bases: TGTGCCAGCAGGGACCAAGGGACAGGGGACCCCACCCTTTATGGCTACACCTTC.

This chain links TRBV29-1 with TRBJ2-3; tentatively, D is TRBD2 (5 bases). The CDR3 is 12 residues long. Germline loops: CDR1 SQVTM, CDR2 ANQGSEA. Trimming stripped 6 bases from V and 4 bases from J, with 11 bases between. As DNA, the CDR3 is TGCAGCGTACCGAACGGGGCAGATACGCAGTATTTT. This codes for CSVPNGADTQYF.